A selection of T cell receptor beta chains follows, all from one sample in a study of monozygotic twins with inflammatory bowel disease. TCRdb reprocessed the 5' RACE reads and reports one entry per CDR3 protein, with no DNA. This table lists roughly 320,000 distinct CDR3 sequences. Input material: blood. The receptors shown here come from a human donor with ulcerative colitis or Crohn's disease, or a healthy co-twin of an affected twin (not recorded which). The CDR3 runs from the conserved cysteine through the conserved F or W.

v_call	j_call	cdr3_aa
TRBV20-1	TRBJ2-1	CSARDSAYNEQFF
TRBV4-3	TRBJ2-5	CASSATGTQSETQYF
TRBV5-1	TRBJ2-2	CASSRDFRGTGELFF
TRBV4-2	TRBJ2-5	CASSQDGGLAGLGTQYF
TRBV5-1	TRBJ2-5	CASSSQGTETQYF
TRBV20-1	TRBJ2-7	CSARDRLAPLTYEQYF
TRBV6-2/TRBV6-3	TRBJ1-4	CASSYSWDRKNEKLFF
TRBV28	TRBJ2-7	CASSRPAGEQYF
TRBV18	TRBJ1-1	CASSPTEGAATEAFF
TRBV20-1	TRBJ2-1	CSATLAGTYNEQFF
TRBV20-1	TRBJ1-4	CSARGGSGRGELFF
TRBV29-1	TRBJ2-1	CNFRGQGANEQFF
TRBV20-1	TRBJ1-2	CSAGTISNGYTF
TRBV7-3	TRBJ1-6	CASSSYRDSPLHF
TRBV20-1	TRBJ2-4	CSARNSRTGSKNIQYF
TRBV6-1	TRBJ2-1	CASNLDRSGVNEQFF
TRBV28	TRBJ1-1	CASSFGDTEAFF
TRBV27	TRBJ1-1	CASNRQGPNTEAFF